The following is a TCR beta chain sequence with its context. The length of the CDR3 is 15 residues. J lost 6 bases, V lost 0 bases, and 5 bases had no gene match. CDR1 and CDR2 (germline): SGDLS, YYNGEE. The record originates from a study of PD-L1 blockade in urothelial cancer. Clones were sequenced by immunoSEQ multiplex PCR, and TCRdb holds only the in-frame ones, with some missing. The sample shows about 63,000 clones, 81% of them seen only once. Described time point: pretreatment peripheral blood. This sequence originates from a man between 65 and 85 years old with urothelial cancer. Specimen: PBMCs, collected around atezolizumab (anti-PD-L1) treatment. The chain employs TRBV9 and TRBJ2-7; 11 bases are shared with TRBD1. CDR3: CASSVGGQGAGEQYF. Written as DNA, the CDR3 is TGTGCCAGCAGCGTAGGTGGACAGGGGGCCGGCGAGCAGTACTTC.